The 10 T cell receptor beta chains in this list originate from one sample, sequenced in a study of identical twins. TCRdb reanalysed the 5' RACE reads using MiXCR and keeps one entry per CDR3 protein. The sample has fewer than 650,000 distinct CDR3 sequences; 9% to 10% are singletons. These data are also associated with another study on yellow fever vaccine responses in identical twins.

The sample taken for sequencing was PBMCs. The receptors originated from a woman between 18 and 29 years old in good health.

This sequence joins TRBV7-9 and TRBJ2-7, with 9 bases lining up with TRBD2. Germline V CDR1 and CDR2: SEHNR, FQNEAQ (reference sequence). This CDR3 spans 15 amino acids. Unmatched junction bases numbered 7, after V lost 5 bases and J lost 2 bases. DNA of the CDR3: TGTGCCAGCAGCCCCACGCCTAGCGGGACCTACGAGCAGTACTTC. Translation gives CASSPTPSGTYEQYF.

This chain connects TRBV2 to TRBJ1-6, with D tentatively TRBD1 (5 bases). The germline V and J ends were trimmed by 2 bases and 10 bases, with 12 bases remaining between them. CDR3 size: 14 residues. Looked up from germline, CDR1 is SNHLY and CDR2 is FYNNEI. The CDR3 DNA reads TGTGCCAGCAGTGAACAGGGCTCGCGATCACCCCTCCACTTT. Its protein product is CASSEQGSRSPLHF.

The CDR3 nucleotides are TGTGCCAGCAGCTTCCTAGCGGGAGAACTGGGTGTAGAGACCCAGTACTTC. As protein: CASSFLAGELGVETQYF. The chain joins TRBV7-9 to TRBJ2-5; TRBD2 aligns across 10 bases. The germline gives CDR1 SEHNR, CDR2 FQNEAQ (reference sequence). Germline trimming cut 3 bases from V and 4 bases from J; bases unmatched to any gene: 11. This CDR3 has 17 amino acids.

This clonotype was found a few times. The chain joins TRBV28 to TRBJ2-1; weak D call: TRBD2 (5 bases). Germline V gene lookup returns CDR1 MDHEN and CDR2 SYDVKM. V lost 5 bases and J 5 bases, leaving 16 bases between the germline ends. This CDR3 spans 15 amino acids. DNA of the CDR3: TGTGCCAGCAGTCCGAGCGGCCCATCCCACAATGAGCAGTTCTTC. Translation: CASSPSGPSHNEQFF.

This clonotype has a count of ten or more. This CDR3 reads CSARSVQDYNEQFF. CDR3 in DNA: TGCAGTGCTAGATCTGTCCAGGACTACAATGAGCAGTTCTTC. This rearrangement joins TRBV20-1 to TRBJ2-1; D call uncertain. The CDR3 spans 14 residues. The ends were cut back, 2 bases at V and 3 bases at J, with 11 bases in the middle. Per the germline V gene, CDR1 is DFQATT and CDR2 is SNEGSKA (reference sequence).

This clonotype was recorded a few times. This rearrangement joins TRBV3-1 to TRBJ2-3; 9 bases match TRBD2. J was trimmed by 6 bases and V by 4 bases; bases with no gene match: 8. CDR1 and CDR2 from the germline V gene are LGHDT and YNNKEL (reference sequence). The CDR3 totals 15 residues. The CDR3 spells CASSPPLAGLDTQYF. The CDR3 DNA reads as TGTGCCAGCAGCCCCCCGCTAGCGGGATTGGATACGCAGTATTTT.

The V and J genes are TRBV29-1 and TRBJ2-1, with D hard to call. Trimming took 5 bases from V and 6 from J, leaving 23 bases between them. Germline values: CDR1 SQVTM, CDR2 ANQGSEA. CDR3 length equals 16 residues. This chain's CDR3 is CSVPLLAMVVSNEQFF. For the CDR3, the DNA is TGCAGCGTTCCCCTTCTCGCGATGGTGGTCTCCAATGAGCAGTTCTTC.

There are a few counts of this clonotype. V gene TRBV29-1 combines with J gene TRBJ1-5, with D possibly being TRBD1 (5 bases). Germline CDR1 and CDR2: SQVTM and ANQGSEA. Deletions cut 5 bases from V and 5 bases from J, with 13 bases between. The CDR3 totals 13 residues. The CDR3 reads CSVWGDGDQPQHF. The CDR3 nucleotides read TGCAGCGTTTGGGGGGACGGGGATCAGCCCCAGCATTTT.

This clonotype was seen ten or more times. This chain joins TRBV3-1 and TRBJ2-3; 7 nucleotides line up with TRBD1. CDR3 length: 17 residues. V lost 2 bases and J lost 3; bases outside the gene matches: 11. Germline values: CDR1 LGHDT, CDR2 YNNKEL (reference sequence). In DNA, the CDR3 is TGTGCCAGCAGCCAAACCGACAGGGCGCGTCCGACAGATACGCAGTATTTT. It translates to CASSQTDRARPTDTQYF.

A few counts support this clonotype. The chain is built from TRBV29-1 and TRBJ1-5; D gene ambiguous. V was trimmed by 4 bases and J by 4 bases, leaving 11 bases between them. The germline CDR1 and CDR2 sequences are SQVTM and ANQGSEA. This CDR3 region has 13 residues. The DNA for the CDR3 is TGCAGCGTTGGGCCGGACGCTAATCAGCCCCAGCATTTT. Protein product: CSVGPDANQPQHF.